The 17 T cell receptor beta chains given below trace back to one sample, sequenced in a study of STAT5B mutations in CD4+ large granular lymphocyte leukemia (dated by TCRdb to 2021 to 2024). Receptor libraries were prepared by the immunoSEQ multiplex PCR assay. TCRdb holds this immuneACCESS table with in-frame rearrangements only. Some clones are missing; in checked studies, unresolved V genes explain under half, and the rest has no known cause. Recorded for this sample are 30,000 or so clones; about three quarters of them occurred a single time. The top ten hold around 1% of the sample. Sequencing used CD4+ T cells from blood buffy coats. The receptors here all came from a human donor in good health.

As DNA, the CDR3 is TGTGCCAGCAGTGGCAGACAGGGGGGTCAGCCCCAGCATTTT. It specifies CASSGRQGGQPQHF. The chain is built from TRBV6-1 and TRBJ1-5; 9 nucleotides align to TRBD1. From germline, CDR1 is MNHNS and CDR2 SASEGT. J gave up 6 bases and V 4 bases, and 4 bases lay outside the gene matches. CDR3 length: 14 residues.

This clone was observed a few times. The chain couples TRBV7-2 to TRBJ1-1; D call uncertain. CDR3 length equals 14 residues. Trimming stripped 1 base from V and 1 base from J, with 7 bases between. Germline CDR1 SGHTA, CDR2 FQGNSA. The CDR3 coding sequence is TGTGCCAGCAGCTTAGGGCCAGGGAACACTGAAGCTTTCTTT. This encodes CASSLGPGNTEAFF.

This clone appeared a single time. The chain couples TRBV29-1 to TRBJ1-4; D possibly corresponds to TRBD1 (5 bases). CDR1 is SQVTM, CDR2 ANQGSEA, per germline. CDR3 size: 13 residues. Trimming pared 5 bases from V and 5 bases from J, leaving 12 bases between. The CDR3 nucleotides read TGCAGCGTTCGAGACAGCCCGAATGAAAAACTGTTTTTT. This codes for CSVRDSPNEKLFF.

This clone was counted once. This rearrangement joins TRBV29-1 to TRBJ2-1, with a possible D match to TRBD2 (5 bases). The V end was cut by 1 base, the J end by 8 bases, with 15 bases between. Germline V gene data show CDR1 as SQVTM and CDR2 as ANQGSEA. The CDR3 contains 14 residues. The CDR3 loop reads CSVEVLGTGDEQFF. CDR3 nucleotide sequence: TGCAGCGTTGAAGTTTTGGGTACCGGGGATGAGCAGTTCTTC.

The V gene is TRBV7-9, the J gene TRBJ1-1; the D gene is possibly TRBD1 (6 bases). The V gene's germline CDR1 is SEHNR and CDR2 FQNEAQ (reference sequence). The length of the CDR3 is 16 residues. The V gene lost 5 bases and the J gene lost 1 base, with 17 bases spanning the gap. This chain's CDR3 is CASSRGQLGENTEAFF. CDR3 DNA sequence: TGTGCCAGCAGCCGCGGACAGTTAGGAGAGAACACTGAAGCTTTCTTT.

The chain uses TRBV5-6 and TRBJ1-2, with D unresolved. The CDR3 runs to 13 residues. V dropped 0 bases and J dropped 5 bases, with 8 bases sitting between them. The germline CDR1 and CDR2 sequences are SGHDT and YYEEEE. The CDR3 nucleotides read TGTGCCAGCAGCTTGGCGAATTCGTATGGCTACACCTTC. It specifies CASSLANSYGYTF. The whole variable domain, remainder taken from reference TRBV5-6 and TRBJ1-2, is DAGVTQSPTHLIKTRGQQVTLRCSPKSGHDTVSWYQQALGQGPQFIFQYYEEEERQRGNFPDRFSGHQFPNYSSELNVNALLLGDSALYLCASSLANSYGYTFGSGTRLTVV.

The genes are TRBV30 and TRBJ2-1; D is uncertain. The length of the CDR3 is 14 residues. V was cut by 0 bases and J by 9 bases, with 15 bases left in between. Per the germline V gene, CDR1 is GTSNPN and CDR2 is SVGIG (reference sequence). The CDR3 DNA follows: TGTGCCTGGAGTGTACTCGGCAGGTCGGGTGAGCAGTTCTTC. It codes for CAWSVLGRSGEQFF.

V gene TRBV19 combines with J gene TRBJ1-1, with D perhaps TRBD1 (6 bases). Between the trimmed V and J ends, which lost 3 bases and 10 bases, there was a span of 12 bases. The length of the CDR3 is 12 residues. CDR1 is LNHDA and CDR2 is SQIVND in the germline V gene (reference sequence). The CDR3 sequence: CASSILQGGAFF. The CDR3 bases are TGTGCCAGTAGTATCCTACAGGGAGGAGCTTTCTTT.

The rearrangement joins TRBV19 to TRBJ2-4; the D gene is possibly TRBD2 (7 bases). This CDR3 is built from 15 residues. V lost 6 bases and J 8 bases, leaving 20 bases between the germline ends. Germline-derived CDR1 and CDR2 are LNHDA and SQIVND (reference sequence). In DNA form, the CDR3 reads TGTGCCAGTAGCCCCACAGCCCGAGGGGGGGACATTCAGTACTTC. This codes for CASSPTARGGDIQYF.

In this sample, this clone turned up a few times. The chain employs TRBV5-1 and TRBJ2-6, with D perhaps assigned TRBD1 or TRBD2 (5 bases each). In germline, CDR1 is SGHRS, CDR2 YFSETQ. The V end was cut by 0 bases, the J end by 2 bases, with 9 bases between. This CDR3 has 16 residues. The CDR3 DNA reads TGCGCCAGCAGCTTGGTTTTGGGGGCTGGGGCCAACGTCCTGACTTTC. Amino acids: CASSLVLGAGANVLTF.

The chain has TRBV28 and TRBJ2-7; the match to TRBD1 covers 8 bases. The CDR3 spans 15 residues. V shed 11 bases and J 5 bases; nucleotides not matched to a gene: 17. Germline V gives CDR1 MDHEN, CDR2 SYDVKM. The CDR3, as DNA: TGTGCCTCACTGACCCATGACAGGGGATCGGACGAGCAGTACTTC. This gives the protein CASLTHDRGSDEQYF.

This chain joins TRBV7-9 and TRBJ2-1; 7 positions match TRBD2. The CDR3 covers 15 residues. V was pared by 5 bases and J by 4 bases, with 8 bases of the junction left unmatched. CDR1 and CDR2 (germline): SEHNR, FQNEAQ (reference sequence). The DNA for the CDR3 is TGTGCCAGCAGCCTCGACGGGGGGATATACAATGAGCAGTTCTTC. Translated, it gives CASSLDGGIYNEQFF.

The chain joins TRBV5-6 to TRBJ2-5, with 7 bases identical to TRBD1. Trimming at V came to 5 bases and at J to 4 bases, leaving 5 bases not matched to a gene. The CDR3 loop spans 13 amino acids. Per the germline V gene, CDR1 is SGHDT and CDR2 is YYEEEE. CDR3 residues: CASSFDRVETQYF. DNA for the CDR3: TGTGCCAGCAGTTTCGACAGGGTAGAGACCCAGTACTTC.

The chain has TRBV7-9 and TRBJ2-1; 9 positions agree with TRBD2. V was pared by 6 bases and J by 1 base, with 13 bases of the junction left unmatched. Germline CDR1 and CDR2: SEHNR and FQNEAQ (reference sequence). CDR3 length: 18 amino acids. CDR3 nucleotide sequence: TGTGCCAGCAGTTCCGATATTAGCGGGAGTTGGTCCTACAATGAGCAGTTCTTC. It translates to CASSSDISGSWSYNEQFF.

This clone was picked up one time. V is TRBV15 and J is TRBJ2-5; a weak D match, TRBD2 (6 bases). Germline loops: CDR1 LNHNV, CDR2 YYDKDF (reference sequence). Trimming took off 0 bases at V and 3 bases at J, with 17 bases between the two ends. CDR3 size: 17 residues. CDR3 bases: TGTGCCACCAGCAGAGATCGGATATTCGGAGGGGAAGAGACCCAGTACTTC. Protein sequence: CATSRDRIFGGEETQYF.

As concerns this clone: One end of the junction does not line up with germline, which may come from a read error. The rearrangement joins TRBV29-1 to TRBJ2-7; no reliable D call. Germline V gives CDR1 SQVTM, CDR2 ANQGSEA. The CDR3 is made up of 12 amino acids. CDR3 DNA: TGCAGCGTTGAGGGGTCAGGCTACGAGCGGTACTTC. Translated: CSVEGSGYERYF.

The rearrangement uses TRBV27 and TRBJ1-2, with TRBD1 matching 9 bases. The CDR3 loop spans 16 amino acids. Germline CDR1 is MNHEY and CDR2 is SMNVEV (reference sequence). V dropped 4 bases and J dropped 7; count of bases not matched to a gene: 13. The CDR3 loop is CASSSSPGTGNRGYTF. CDR3 nucleotide sequence: TGTGCCAGCAGTTCCTCTCCCGGGACAGGGAATCGTGGCTACACCTTC.